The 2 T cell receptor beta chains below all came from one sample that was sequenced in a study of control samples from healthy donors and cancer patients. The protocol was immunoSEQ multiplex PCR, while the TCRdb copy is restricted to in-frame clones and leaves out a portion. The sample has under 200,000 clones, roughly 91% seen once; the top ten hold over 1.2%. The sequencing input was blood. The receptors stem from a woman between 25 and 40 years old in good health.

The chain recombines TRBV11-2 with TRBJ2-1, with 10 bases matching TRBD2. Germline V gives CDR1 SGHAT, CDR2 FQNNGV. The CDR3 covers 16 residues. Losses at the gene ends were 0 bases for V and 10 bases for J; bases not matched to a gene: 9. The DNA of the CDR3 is TGTGCCAGCAGCTTAGAAGACAGCGGGAGGGCCGGGGAGCAGTTCTTC. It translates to CASSLEDSGRAGEQFF.

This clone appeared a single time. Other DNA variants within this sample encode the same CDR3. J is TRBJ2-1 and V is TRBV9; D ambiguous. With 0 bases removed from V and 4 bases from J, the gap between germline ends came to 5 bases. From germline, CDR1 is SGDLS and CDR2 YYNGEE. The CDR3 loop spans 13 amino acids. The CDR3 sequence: CASSVARYNEQFF. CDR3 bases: TGTGCCAGCAGCGTAGCTAGATACAATGAGCAGTTCTTC.